The entry below describes one T cell receptor (beta chain). Antigen: not known. These data belong to a study of CD8 T cells in ankylosing spondylitis. Findings of the study overall: With a CD8+ phenotype, disease-linked clones were relatively rare in peripheral blood. Apparently characteristic of ankylosing spondylitis blood was a TCR beta motif (under ten highly homologous variants).

V dropped 5 bases and J dropped 2 bases, with 10 bases sitting between them. Germline-derived CDR1 and CDR2 are LNHNV and YYDKDF (reference sequence). The CDR3 totals 14 residues. Molecular-barcoded quantitative 5'-RACE produced these TCR beta libraries. In TCRdb, the 5' RACE reads were re-called with MiXCR into one record per CDR3 protein. The sample has roughly 700,000 distinct CDR3 sequences, 15% to 20% seen once. The chain combines TRBV15 with TRBJ1-3, with D maybe TRBD1 (5 bases). Sequencing used blood, either unsorted or a sorted T cell fraction (not recorded which). The sequence came from a male donor with ankylosing spondylitis. The CDR3 DNA reads TGTGCCACCAGCGGGGGGGGAACTGGAAACACCATATATTTT. As protein: CATSGGGTGNTIYF.